A selection of T cell receptor beta chains follows, all from one sample in a study of a mutant IDH1 vaccine in newly diagnosed glioma. Data came from immunoSEQ multiplex PCR; TCRdb stores just in-frame clones and leaves some out. The sample contains about 110,000 clones, 75% to 90% of which appear only once. These receptors have no identified antigens. Sequencing was performed on PBMCs, taken from a glioma patient whose treatment included an IDH1 peptide vaccine. These receptors all come from a woman aged 45-65 years with glioma. CDR3s include the opening cysteine and the closing phenylalanine or tryptophan. The order of the fields is J gene, clone size, V gene, D gene, CDR3 protein, CDR3 DNA. A D gene is named only where the DNA matches it firmly. The listing skips clone size in some rows; elsewhere it reads once, few, many or a size class.

j_call: TRBJ2-7
clone_size: NA
v_call: TRBV19
d_call: TRBD1
cdr3_aa: CATPCPGQGRLYEQYF
cdr3_nt: TGTGCCACCCCCTGCCCCGGACAGGGCCGACTCTACGAGCAGTACTTC

j_call: TRBJ2-3
clone_size: NA
v_call: TRBV28
d_call: TRBD2
cdr3_aa: CASRSLGRGADTQYF
cdr3_nt: TGTGCCAGCAGAAGCCTGGGGCGGGGGGCGGATACGCAGTATTTT

j_call: TRBJ2-7
clone_size: NA
v_call: TRBV6-5
d_call: NA
cdr3_aa: CASSYSSGPLSYEQYF
cdr3_nt: TGTGCCAGCAGTTACTCGAGCGGGCCCCTATCCTACGAGCAGTACTTC

j_call: TRBJ2-3
clone_size: NA
v_call: TRBV19
d_call: NA
cdr3_aa: CASSILVAGSGTDTQYF
cdr3_nt: TGTGCCAGTAGTATTTTAGTGGCCGGGAGTGGCACAGATACGCAGTATTTT

j_call: TRBJ2-5
clone_size: NA
v_call: TRBV5-1
d_call: TRBD1
cdr3_aa: CASSSDRGRVQETQYF
cdr3_nt: TGCGCCAGCAGCTCCGACAGGGGGAGAGTCCAAGAGACCCAGTACTTC

j_call: TRBJ2-5
clone_size: NA
v_call: TRBV20-1
d_call: NA
cdr3_aa: CSATIGETQYF
cdr3_nt: TGCAGTGCTACGATAGGAGAGACCCAGTACTTC

j_call: TRBJ2-5
clone_size: NA
v_call: TRBV4-1
d_call: TRBD2
cdr3_aa: CASRRAGEETQYF
cdr3_nt: TGCGCCAGCAGACGAGCGGGAGAAGAGACCCAGTACTTC

j_call: TRBJ1-1
clone_size: NA
v_call: TRBV25-1
d_call: NA
cdr3_aa: CASSEYIHAADEAFF
cdr3_nt: TGTGCCAGCAGTGAATATATTCATGCGGCAGATGAAGCTTTCTTT

j_call: TRBJ2-7
clone_size: NA
v_call: TRBV5-1
d_call: NA
cdr3_aa: CASSLEGASYEQYF
cdr3_nt: TGCGCCAGCAGCTTGGAGGGCGCCTCCTACGAGCAGTACTTC

j_call: TRBJ2-5
clone_size: NA
v_call: TRBV29-1
d_call: NA
cdr3_aa: CSVVRGRGETQYF
cdr3_nt: TGCAGCGTTGTACGTGGGAGAGGAGAGACCCAGTACTTC

j_call: TRBJ2-1
clone_size: NA
v_call: TRBV28
d_call: TRBD2
cdr3_aa: CASSFGLAGADEQFF
cdr3_nt: TGTGCCAGCAGTTTCGGACTAGCGGGAGCGGATGAGCAGTTCTTC

j_call: TRBJ1-6
clone_size: once
v_call: TRBV19
d_call: TRBD1
cdr3_aa: CASSMPAGQANSPLHF
cdr3_nt: TGTGCCAGTAGTATGCCGGCGGGACAGGCGAATTCACCCCTCCACTTT

j_call: TRBJ2-7
clone_size: NA
v_call: TRBV6-6
d_call: NA
cdr3_aa: CASSYSQNYEQYF
cdr3_nt: TGTGCCAGCAGTTACTCACAGAACTACGAGCAGTACTTC

j_call: TRBJ2-2
clone_size: NA
v_call: TRBV7-2
d_call: NA
cdr3_aa: CASSSILRARELFF
cdr3_nt: TGTGCCAGCAGCTCCATTCTTAGGGCCCGGGAGCTGTTTTTT

j_call: TRBJ2-3
clone_size: NA
v_call: TRBV5-1
d_call: TRBD1
cdr3_aa: CASSIGKQGVSSTDTQYF
cdr3_nt: TGCGCCAGCAGCATAGGGAAACAGGGGGTTTCTAGCACAGATACGCAGTATTTT

j_call: TRBJ1-5
clone_size: few
v_call: TRBV2
d_call: NA
cdr3_aa: CASSEMSNQPQHF
cdr3_nt: TGTGCCAGCAGTGAAATGAGTAATCAGCCCCAGCATTTT

j_call: TRBJ2-1
clone_size: NA
v_call: TRBV9
d_call: NA
cdr3_aa: CASSAWGGLPYNEQFF
cdr3_nt: TGTGCCAGCAGCGCCTGGGGCGGCCTACCCTACAATGAGCAGTTCTTC

j_call: TRBJ2-1
clone_size: NA
v_call: TRBV5-4
d_call: NA
cdr3_aa: CASSPPSYNEQFF
cdr3_nt: TGTGCCAGCAGCCCGCCCAGTTACAATGAGCAGTTCTTC

j_call: TRBJ2-2
clone_size: NA
v_call: TRBV9
d_call: NA
cdr3_aa: CASRPNTGELFF
cdr3_nt: TGTGCCAGCAGACCAAACACCGGGGAGCTGTTTTTT

j_call: TRBJ1-5
clone_size: few
v_call: TRBV30
d_call: NA
cdr3_aa: CAWSTGGRQPQHF
cdr3_nt: TGTGCCTGGAGTACCGGGGGCAGGCAGCCCCAGCATTTT

j_call: TRBJ1-1
clone_size: once
v_call: TRBV2
d_call: NA
cdr3_aa: CASTSGGVPEAFF
cdr3_nt: TGTGCCAGCACCTCGGGGGGGGTTCCTGAAGCTTTCTTT

j_call: TRBJ1-1
clone_size: NA
v_call: TRBV6-1
d_call: NA
cdr3_aa: CASRKGEGPNTEAFF
cdr3_nt: TGTGCCAGCAGAAAAGGGGAGGGCCCAAACACTGAAGCTTTCTTT